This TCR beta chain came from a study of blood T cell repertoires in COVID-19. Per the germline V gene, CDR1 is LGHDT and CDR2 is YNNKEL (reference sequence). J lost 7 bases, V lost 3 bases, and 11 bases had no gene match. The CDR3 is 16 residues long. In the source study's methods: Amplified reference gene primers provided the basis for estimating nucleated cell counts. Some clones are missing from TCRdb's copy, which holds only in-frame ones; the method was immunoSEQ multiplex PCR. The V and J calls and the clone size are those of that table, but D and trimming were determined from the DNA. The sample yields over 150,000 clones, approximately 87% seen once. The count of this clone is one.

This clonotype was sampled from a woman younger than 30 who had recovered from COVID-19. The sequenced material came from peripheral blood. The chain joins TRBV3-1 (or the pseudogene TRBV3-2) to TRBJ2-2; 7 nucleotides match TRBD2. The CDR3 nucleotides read TGTGCCAGCAGCCATTCCGGGATACGCGGGGGCGGGGAGCTGTTTTTT. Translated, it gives CASSHSGIRGGGELFF.